The 32 T cell receptor beta chains below come from one sample, sequenced in a study of blood T cell repertoires in COVID-19. Generated by immunoSEQ multiplex PCR, the TCRdb table keeps only in-frame clones and is missing some. The table lists approximately 210,000 clones, approximately 90% of them singletons. The sample taken for sequencing was peripheral blood. These receptors originate from a man in his thirties or forties who had recovered from COVID-19.

The CDR3 loop reads CASSYSWGRRGQPQHF. Written as DNA, the CDR3 is TGTGCCAGCAGTTACTCGTGGGGGAGGAGGGGACAGCCCCAGCATTTT. The genes are TRBV6-2 or TRBV6-3 and TRBJ1-5, with D perhaps matching TRBD1 (5 bases). Germline-derived CDR1 and CDR2 are MNHEY and SVGEGT. Between the trimmed V and J ends, which lost 0 bases and 7 bases, there was a span of 16 bases. The CDR3 is 16 amino acids.

J is TRBJ1-1 and V is TRBV7-9; a possible D gene is TRBD1 (5 bases). The CDR3 covers 14 residues. Germline loops: CDR1 SEHNR, CDR2 FQNEAQ (reference sequence). Trimming removed 2 bases at V and 6 bases at J, with 13 bases between. The CDR3 DNA sequence: TGTGCCAGCAGCTTACCGGGGGAAAGGCCTGAAGCTTTCTTT. It translates to CASSLPGERPEAFF.

The J gene is TRBJ1-2, the V gene TRBV29-1, with a weak D call TRBD1 (5 bases). V shed 6 bases and J shed 6 bases, with 14 bases lying between them. This CDR3 is 12 amino acids long. Germline values: CDR1 SQVTM, CDR2 ANQGSEA. In DNA form, the CDR3 reads TGCAGCGTCCGGGGGGTGTTCGATGGCTACACCTTC. Translating gives CSVRGVFDGYTF. The entire variable domain, with the rest obtained from reference TRBV29-1 and TRBJ1-2, is as follows: SAVISQKPSRDICQRGTSLTIQCQVDSQVTMMFWYRQQPGQSLTLIATANQGSEATYESGFVIDKFPISRPNLTFSTLTVSNMSPEDSSIYLCSVRGVFDGYTFGSGTRLTVV.

The chain employs TRBV4-2 and TRBJ1-4; D gene ambiguous. V was clipped by 4 bases and J by 3 bases, with 15 bases between them. The CDR3 runs to 16 residues. Per germline, CDR1 LGHNA and CDR2 YNFKEQ. CDR3 DNA sequence: TGTGCCAGCAGCCTAGAAGATGTGGCGGCTAATGAAAAACTGTTTTTT. This sequence encodes CASSLEDVAANEKLFF.

The V gene is TRBV6-5, the J gene TRBJ1-1, with a tentative D call TRBD1 (5 bases). The CDR3 extends over 14 amino acids. V was clipped by 2 bases and J by 2 bases, with 9 bases between them. CDR1 MNHEY and CDR2 SVGAGI come from the germline V gene. In DNA, the CDR3 is TGTGCCAGCAGTTACATACAGGTTAACACTGAAGCTTTCTTT. This sequence encodes CASSYIQVNTEAFF.

This sequence joins TRBV9 and TRBJ1-5, with a possible D match to TRBD1 (6 bases). The V and J ends lost 3 bases and 7 bases respectively, with 14 bases between them. Germline V gene lookup returns CDR1 SGDLS and CDR2 YYNGEE. The CDR3 has 14 residues. This chain's CDR3 is CASSANTGLQPQHF. The DNA of the CDR3 is TGTGCCAGCAGCGCCAATACAGGGCTCCAGCCCCAGCATTTT.

This clone was seen just once. This sequence joins TRBV2 and TRBJ1-1; no firm D call. Trimming removed 6 bases from V and 1 base from J, with 9 bases in between. Germline CDR1 and CDR2: SNHLY and FYNNEI. CDR3 length equals 13 residues. The CDR3 DNA is TGTGCCAGCAGCCGGGAGGGGAACACTGAAGCTTTCTTT. Translating gives CASSREGNTEAFF.

The chain employs TRBV18 and TRBJ2-7; D remains unclear. Germline-derived CDR1 and CDR2 are KGHSH and LQKENI. CDR3 length: 12 amino acids. Deletions cut 4 bases from V and 0 bases from J, with 4 bases between. As DNA, the CDR3 is TGTGCCAGCTCACTCCACTCCTACGAGCAGTACTTC. Residues: CASSLHSYEQYF. Full variable domain (rest looked up from reference TRBV18 and TRBJ2-7): NAGVMQNPRHLVRRRGQEARLRCSPMKGHSHVYWYRQLPEEGLKFMVYLQKENIIDESGMPKERFSAEFPKEGPSILRIQQVVRGDSAAYFCASSLHSYEQYFGPGTRLTVT.

This chain joins TRBV6-5 and TRBJ2-5; D remains ambiguous. V lost 0 bases to trimming and J lost 3 bases, with 5 bases between them. This CDR3 comprises 13 residues. Germline CDR1 reads MNHEY; CDR2 reads SVGAGI. The CDR3 region has the DNA TGTGCCAGCAGTTACTCGGCGGAAGAGACCCAGTACTTC. Protein sequence: CASSYSAEETQYF.

This rearrangement joins TRBV30 to TRBJ1-2; a weak D match, TRBD1 (6 bases). The CDR3 sequence is 14 residues long. The germline V and J ends were trimmed by 5 bases and 7 bases, with 20 bases remaining between them. Germline CDR1 reads GTSNPN; CDR2 reads SVGIG (reference sequence). The CDR3 here is CAWATSGHYLGYTF. The CDR3 region has the DNA TGTGCCTGGGCCACCTCGGGACATTACCTTGGCTACACCTTC.

The CDR3 nucleotides are TGTGCCAGCAGTGCCACTGGGACAACGAACACCGGGGAGCTGTTTTTT. This encodes CASSATGTTNTGELFF. The chain couples TRBV6-6 to TRBJ2-2; a weak D match, TRBD1 (6 bases). The CDR3 has 16 residues. Per the germline V gene, CDR1 is MNHNY and CDR2 is SVGAGI (reference sequence). V shed 5 bases and J shed 0 bases, with 13 bases lying between them.

The rearrangement uses TRBV5-1 and TRBJ2-2; 14 positions agree with TRBD2. The CDR3 runs 18 residues. In germline, CDR1 is SGHRS, CDR2 YFSETQ. Trimming cost V 0 bases and J 4 bases; bases outside gene matches: 5. For the CDR3, the DNA is TGCGCCAGCAGCTTGGCTGGACTAGCGGGGGGTTCCACCGGGGAGCTGTTTTTT. It encodes CASSLAGLAGGSTGELFF.

This clone occurred once. The chain carries TRBV5-1 and TRBJ1-5, with D unclear. V lost 7 bases and J 2 bases, leaving 19 bases between the germline ends. CDR1 and CDR2 (germline): SGHRS, YFSETQ. The CDR3 spans 16 residues. The CDR3 loop reads CASYGKVKGGNQPQHF. CDR3 DNA sequence: TGCGCCAGCTACGGAAAAGTGAAAGGAGGCAATCAGCCCCAGCATTTT.

This rearrangement joins TRBV5-1 to TRBJ1-4; D might be TRBD1 (5 bases). This CDR3 has 17 residues. The V end lost 0 bases, the J end lost 0 bases, and 12 bases lay between the germline ends. Germline V gives CDR1 SGHRS, CDR2 YFSETQ. As DNA, the CDR3 is TGCGCCAGCAGCTTGGCGGGAGCGACAGCAACTAATGAAAAACTGTTTTTT. Translating it yields CASSLAGATATNEKLFF.

The chain employs TRBV5-4 and TRBJ2-7; D is uncertain. Trimming left V 4 bases short and J 6 bases short, with 8 bases between. Germline assignment: CDR1 SGHNT and CDR2 YYREEE (reference sequence). The CDR3 totals 11 residues. CDR3 coding DNA: TGTGCCAGCAGCCGTGACACCGAGCAGTACTTC. Encoded protein: CASSRDTEQYF.

The V gene is TRBV27, the J gene TRBJ1-5, with 10 positions matching TRBD1. In germline, CDR1 is MNHEY, CDR2 SMNVEV (reference sequence). The J segment lost 7 bases and the V segment lost 3 bases, leaving 6 bases of the junction unmatched. This CDR3 spans 15 amino acids. The CDR3 coding sequence is TGTGCCAGCAGTTTCGGACAGGGGGTACGGCAGCCCCAGCATTTT. This encodes CASSFGQGVRQPQHF.

In DNA, the CDR3 is TGTGCCAGCAGCTTCAGGAGCGGGCGGTGGGAGACCCAGTACTTC. Its translation is CASSFRSGRWETQYF. This sequence joins TRBV7-9 and TRBJ2-5, with a possible D match to TRBD2 (6 bases). The V gene's germline CDR1 is SEHNR and CDR2 FQNEAQ (reference sequence). Trimming took 3 bases from V and 5 from J, leaving 16 bases between them. The CDR3 loop spans 15 amino acids.

Only one count was recorded for this clone. The V call is TRBV15, the J call TRBJ2-1; 9 nucleotides line up with TRBD2. This CDR3 comprises 15 residues. Germline CDR1 reads LNHNV; CDR2 reads YYDKDF (reference sequence). J gave up 7 bases and V 1 base, and 5 bases lay outside the gene matches. The CDR3 here is CATSRAGGGVNEQFF. In DNA form, the CDR3 reads TGTGCCACCAGCAGAGCTGGCGGGGGGGTAAATGAGCAGTTCTTC. Together with reference TRBV15 and TRBJ2-1, the CDR3 gives the full variable domain: DAMVIQNPRYQVTQFGKPVTLSCSQTLNHNVMYWYQQKSSQAPKLLFHYYDKDFNNEADTPDNFQSRRPNTSFCFLDIRSPGLGDTAMYLCATSRAGGGVNEQFFGPGTRLTVL.

The gene calls are TRBV5-1 and TRBJ2-1, with 7 bases lining up with TRBD1. Germline CDR1 reads SGHRS; CDR2 reads YFSETQ. Unmatched junction bases numbered 12, after V lost 1 base and J lost 8 bases. The CDR3 sequence is 16 residues long. CDR3 in amino acids: CASSLTKGAPWDEQFF. CDR3 bases: TGCGCCAGCAGCTTGACAAAGGGGGCGCCATGGGATGAGCAGTTCTTC.

The rearrangement uses TRBV12-3 or TRBV12-4 and TRBJ1-2; tentative D call: TRBD1 (5 bases). Trimming took off 6 bases at V and 7 bases at J, with 15 bases between the two ends. The CDR3 loop spans 13 amino acids. CDR3 DNA: TGTGCCAGCAGATTCGGAGGGACGGGTGGCTACACCTTC. Translated, it gives CASRFGGTGGYTF.

The chain carries TRBV12-5 and TRBJ1-2; D is ambiguous. Germline-derived CDR1 and CDR2 are LGHNT and FRNRAP. V was trimmed by 1 base and J by 13 bases, leaving 16 bases between them. The CDR3 has 13 residues. CDR3 in DNA: TGTGCTAGTGGTTTGGGGGTGGGCCTGGAATGCACCTTC. Protein: CASGLGVGLECTF.

J is TRBJ2-6 and V is TRBV5-1; no definite D call. CDR1 and CDR2 (germline): SGHRS, YFSETQ. The germline V and J ends were trimmed by 0 bases and 1 base, with 17 bases remaining between them. The CDR3 has 19 residues. The CDR3: CASSLGHAGVFSGANVLTF. The CDR3, as DNA: TGCGCCAGCAGCTTGGGACACGCTGGCGTCTTTTCTGGGGCCAACGTCCTGACTTTC. The full variable domain, rest sourced from reference TRBV5-1 and TRBJ2-6, is KAGVTQTPRYLIKTRGQQVTLSCSPISGHRSVSWYQQTPGQGLQFLFEYFSETQRNKGNFPGRFSGRQFSNSRSEMNVSTLELGDSALYLCASSLGHAGVFSGANVLTFGAGSRLTVL.

This clone was seen a single time. Additional DNA sequences in this sample encode the identical CDR3. V gene TRBV27 combines with J gene TRBJ2-7, with TRBD1 matching 8 bases. The CDR3 has 13 amino acids. Germline CDR1 MNHEY, CDR2 SMNVEV (reference sequence). Trimming at V came to 3 bases and at J to 4 bases, leaving 2 bases not matched to a gene. CDR3 DNA: TGTGCCAGCAGTTTCCAGGGGGCGTACGAGCAGTACTTC. This sequence encodes CASSFQGAYEQYF.

The CDR3 protein is CASSIEPGAQHF. In DNA form, the CDR3 reads TGTGCCAGTAGTATTGAACCGGGGGCCCAGCATTTT. The chain combines TRBV19 with TRBJ1-5; D may be TRBD1 (5 bases). Trimming took 3 bases from V and 11 from J, leaving 11 bases between them. From germline, CDR1 is LNHDA and CDR2 SQIVND (reference sequence). The length of the CDR3 is 12 residues.

This chain uses TRBV5-1 with TRBJ2-7; TRBD2 agrees at 9 bases. V was pared by 0 bases and J by 0 bases, with 7 bases of the junction left unmatched. This CDR3 comprises 17 residues. Germline lookup yields CDR1 SGHRS and CDR2 YFSETQ. CDR3 nucleotides: TGCGCCAGCAGCTTGGAGAGGCTAGCGGGGATCTCCTACGAGCAGTACTTC. It translates to CASSLERLAGISYEQYF. The full variable domain, its missing parts supplied by reference TRBV5-1 and TRBJ2-7, is KAGVTQTPRYLIKTRGQQVTLSCSPISGHRSVSWYQQTPGQGLQFLFEYFSETQRNKGNFPGRFSGRQFSNSRSEMNVSTLELGDSALYLCASSLERLAGISYEQYFGPGTRLTVT.

The chain couples TRBV7-8 to TRBJ1-2, with 11 bases fitting TRBD1. Germline CDR1 SGHVS, CDR2 FQNEAQ. This CDR3 spans 16 amino acids. V lost 5 bases to trimming and J lost 3 bases; unmatched junction nucleotides: 8. Here the CDR3 DNA reads TGTGCCAGCAGCCCTCGGACAGGGGGCACTGACTATGGCTACACCTTC. Amino acids: CASSPRTGGTDYGYTF.

This chain joins TRBV5-1 and TRBJ1-3, with D hard to call. The ends were cut back, 0 bases at V and 0 bases at J, with 7 bases in the middle. This CDR3 is 15 amino acids long. Germline V gene data show CDR1 as SGHRS and CDR2 as YFSETQ. The CDR3 nucleotides are TGCGCCAGCAGCTTGGGTCAGAACTCTGGAAACACCATATATTTT. Amino acids: CASSLGQNSGNTIYF.

The CDR3 bases are TGTGCCACCAGCAGAGATCGCGGGAGAAACACCATATATTTT. Amino acid sequence: CATSRDRGRNTIYF. V usage is TRBV15 and J usage is TRBJ1-3, with D unresolved. The CDR3 has 14 residues. CDR1 and CDR2 from the germline V gene are LNHNV and YYDKDF (reference sequence). V dropped 0 bases and J dropped 5 bases, with 8 bases sitting between them.

The chain links TRBV5-1 to TRBJ1-2, with D unresolved. This CDR3 contains 13 residues. The V gene lost 0 bases and the J gene lost 3 bases, with 6 bases spanning the gap. Germline CDR1 reads SGHRS; CDR2 reads YFSETQ. The CDR3 loop is CASSLDRHYGYTF. CDR3 nucleotide sequence: TGCGCCAGCAGCTTGGACAGACACTATGGCTACACCTTC.

CDR3 coding DNA: TGTGCCAGCAGCCAAGATTTCCAGCGGGGGCTCTCCTACGAGCAGTACTTC. This encodes CASSQDFQRGLSYEQYF. This rearrangement joins TRBV3-1 (or the pseudogene TRBV3-2) to TRBJ2-7; 8 bases agree with TRBD2. This CDR3 comprises 17 residues. Germline CDR1 is LGHDT and CDR2 is YNNKEL (reference sequence). Unmatched junction bases numbered 7, after V lost 0 bases and J lost 0 bases.

The rearrangement joins TRBV9 to TRBJ2-7, with D uncertain. In germline, CDR1 is SGDLS, CDR2 YYNGEE. CDR3 length: 12 residues. The V end lost 2 bases, the J end lost 8 bases, and 11 bases lay between the germline ends. The CDR3 DNA reads TGTGCCAGCAGCGTTGACGGGTACCAGCAGTACTTC. It codes for CASSVDGYQQYF.

The gene calls are TRBV5-6 and TRBJ2-2, with a tentative D call TRBD1 (5 bases). CDR3 size: 14 residues. From germline, CDR1 is SGHDT and CDR2 YYEEEE. V gave up 1 base and J gave up 4 bases, with 8 bases separating them. CDR3 DNA: TGTGCCAGCAGCTTGCAGGGCGGCACCGGGGAGCTGTTTTTT. Its translation is CASSLQGGTGELFF.